These 21 T cell receptor beta chains were sequenced from one sample in a study of cytomegalovirus exposure and HLA in healthy donors. The primer mix had 60 Vbeta and 13 Jbeta primers. TCRdb's table, derived via immunoSEQ multiplex PCR, lists solely in-frame clones and lacks some. The sample has about 240,000 clones, roughly 73% seen once. The source material was PBMCs. The receptors were gathered from a boy aged 5 to 17 in good health and CMV-seronegative.

The V gene is TRBV9, the J gene TRBJ2-7; the D is unclear. Germline CDR1 and CDR2: SGDLS and YYNGEE. Trimming removed 0 bases at V and 3 bases at J, with 4 bases between. This CDR3 is 12 amino acids long. CDR3 sequence: CASSVGDYEQYF. CDR3 bases: TGTGCCAGCAGCGTAGGAGACTACGAGCAGTACTTC. Based on the CDR3 plus reference TRBV9 and TRBJ2-7, the full variable domain is DSGVTQTPKHLITATGQRVTLRCSPRSGDLSVYWYQQSLDQGLQFLIQYYNGEERAKGNILERFSAQQFPDLHSELNLSSLELGDSALYFCASSVGDYEQYFGPGTRLTVT.

The chain carries TRBV9 and TRBJ1-1; 8 nucleotides line up with TRBD1. V lost 3 bases and J lost 1; bases outside the gene matches: 5. The CDR3 is made up of 15 amino acids. From germline, CDR1 is SGDLS and CDR2 YYNGEE. CDR3 loop: CASSEGTGTNTEAFF. CDR3 DNA: TGTGCCAGCAGCGAGGGGACAGGAACGAACACTGAAGCTTTCTTT.

This chain joins TRBV5-5 and TRBJ2-3, with D unresolved. This CDR3 region has 15 residues. V dropped 4 bases and J dropped 2 bases, with 14 bases sitting between them. The germline V gene encodes CDR1 SGHKS and CDR2 YYEKEE (reference sequence). The CDR3 spells CASSPFNSPTDTQYF. In DNA form, the CDR3 reads TGTGCCAGCAGCCCTTTTAATTCCCCCACAGATACGCAGTATTTT.

The chain links TRBV30 to TRBJ2-7; D gene uncertain. CDR1 GTSNPN and CDR2 SVGIG come from the germline V gene (reference sequence). V was pared by 0 bases and J by 3 bases, with 6 bases between. The CDR3 is 12 residues long. As DNA, the CDR3 is TGTGCCTGGAGTGTAACTCTCTACGAGCAGTACTTC. Protein: CAWSVTLYEQYF. The full variable domain, with the rest looked up from reference TRBV30 and TRBJ2-7, is SQTIHQWPATLVQPVGSPLSLECTVEGTSNPNLYWYRQAAGRGLQLLFYSVGIGQISSEVPQNLSASRPQDRQFILSSKKLLLSDSGFYLCAWSVTLYEQYFGPGTRLTVT.

V usage is TRBV19 and J usage is TRBJ1-4, with D possibly matching TRBD1 (6 bases). The CDR3 has 14 residues. Trimming pared 5 bases from V and 7 bases from J, leaving 14 bases between. Germline loops: CDR1 LNHDA, CDR2 SQIVND (reference sequence). CDR3 amino acids: CASSRERGSEKLFF. CDR3 sequence (DNA): TGTGCCAGTAGTCGAGAGAGGGGGAGTGAAAAACTGTTTTTT.

The V gene is TRBV2, the J gene TRBJ1-3; D uncertain. Germline CDR1 SNHLY, CDR2 FYNNEI. Trimming took 6 bases from V and 0 from J, leaving 12 bases between them. CDR3 length: 15 amino acids. The CDR3 sequence: CASSPIRGSGNTIYF. The CDR3, as DNA: TGTGCCAGCAGCCCCATCCGGGGCTCTGGAAACACCATATATTTT.

The chain links TRBV6-5 to TRBJ1-5, with 8 bases that match TRBD1. CDR3 length: 12 residues. V lost 6 bases, J lost 10 bases, and 5 bases stayed unmatched. The germline CDR1 and CDR2 sequences are MNHEY and SVGAGI. The CDR3 sequence is CASRPGTGPQHF. DNA for the CDR3: TGTGCCAGCAGACCCGGGACAGGCCCCCAGCATTTT.

The chain recombines TRBV6-5 with TRBJ1-1; D unresolved. V lost 5 bases and J 10 bases, leaving 14 bases between the germline ends. The CDR3 spans 12 residues. Germline V gene lookup returns CDR1 MNHEY and CDR2 SVGAGI. CDR3: CASSLGPGSAFF. The CDR3 DNA follows: TGTGCCAGCAGTCTCGGCCCGGGGTCAGCTTTCTTT.

The chain is built from TRBV7-9 and TRBJ1-2; tentative D call: TRBD1 (6 bases). CDR3 length: 13 amino acids. The ends were cut back, 5 bases at V and 5 bases at J, with 12 bases in the middle. The germline gives CDR1 SEHNR, CDR2 FQNEAQ (reference sequence). CDR3 DNA sequence: TGTGCCAGCAGCCACCCCCAGGGGTATGGCTACACCTTC. Translating gives CASSHPQGYGYTF.

The chain recombines TRBV30 with TRBJ1-1; D is ambiguous. Germline CDR1 GTSNPN, CDR2 SVGIG (reference sequence). The V end lost 3 bases, the J end lost 1 base, and 6 bases lay between the germline ends. CDR3 size: 12 residues. Here the CDR3 reads CAWSTSNTEAFF. CDR3 sequence (DNA): TGTGCCTGGAGCACATCGAACACTGAAGCTTTCTTT. Full variable domain (remainder filled in from reference TRBV30 and TRBJ1-1): SQTIHQWPATLVQPVGSPLSLECTVEGTSNPNLYWYRQAAGRGLQLLFYSVGIGQISSEVPQNLSASRPQDRQFILSSKKLLLSDSGFYLCAWSTSNTEAFFGQGTRLTVV.

For this clone: The junction does not match germline at one end; this may be a read error. This sequence joins TRBV7-9 and TRBJ1-1, with D possibly matching TRBD1 (6 bases). The CDR3 has 13 residues. CDR1 SEHNR and CDR2 FQNEAQ come from the germline V gene (reference sequence). This CDR3 is CASSLEGETETFF. The CDR3 DNA follows: TGTGCCAGCAGCTTAGAGGGGGAGACTGAAACTTTCTTT.

V is TRBV29-1 and J is TRBJ1-2; 7 bases are a match to TRBD1. Unmatched junction bases numbered 13, after V lost 7 bases and J lost 8 bases. CDR3 length equals 13 residues. Germline CDR1 reads SQVTM; CDR2 reads ANQGSEA. CDR3 protein: CSAHRGPREGYTF. CDR3 nucleotide sequence: TGCAGCGCACATAGGGGGCCGAGAGAAGGCTACACCTTC.

The chain couples TRBV5-1 to TRBJ1-6; 7 bases fit TRBD1. Trimming took 2 bases from V and 10 from J; bases not matched to a gene: 6. Germline CDR1 is SGHRS and CDR2 is YFSETQ. The CDR3 consists of 14 residues. The CDR3 region has the DNA TGCGCCAGCAGCTTCGATCGGGGACAGTCACCCCTCCACTTT. Translation: CASSFDRGQSPLHF.

The chain employs TRBV4-2 and TRBJ1-2; no firm D call. V lost 3 bases and J lost 4, with 15 bases in between. The CDR3 is made up of 15 amino acids. In germline, CDR1 is LGHNA, CDR2 YNFKEQ. CDR3: CASSHERGLLYGYTF. DNA of the CDR3: TGTGCCAGCAGCCACGAACGCGGATTACTCTATGGCTACACCTTC.

The rearrangement joins TRBV5-6 to TRBJ2-7, with a weak D call TRBD2 (5 bases). CDR3 length equals 16 residues. V lost 0 bases to trimming and J lost 0 bases, with 13 bases between them. Germline V gene lookup returns CDR1 SGHDT and CDR2 YYEEEE. CDR3 loop: CASSLGPRDSSYEQYF. For the CDR3, the DNA is TGTGCCAGCAGCTTGGGTCCGAGGGATAGCTCCTACGAGCAGTACTTC.

The chain has TRBV30 and TRBJ1-1; 7 bases agree with TRBD1. Trimming at V came to 5 bases and at J to 8 bases, leaving 11 bases not matched to a gene. This CDR3 is built from 13 residues. Germline V gene data show CDR1 as GTSNPN and CDR2 as SVGIG (reference sequence). The CDR3 spells CAWQGQLGWEAFF. CDR3 DNA sequence: TGTGCCTGGCAGGGACAGCTAGGATGGGAAGCTTTCTTT. Variable domain in full (rest from reference TRBV30 and TRBJ1-1): SQTIHQWPATLVQPVGSPLSLECTVEGTSNPNLYWYRQAAGRGLQLLFYSVGIGQISSEVPQNLSASRPQDRQFILSSKKLLLSDSGFYLCAWQGQLGWEAFFGQGTRLTVV.

The chain recombines TRBV6-5 with TRBJ1-2; 9 nucleotides match TRBD1. V gave up 8 bases and J gave up 8 bases; unmatched junction bases: 9. The CDR3 consists of 13 residues. CDR1 MNHEY and CDR2 SVGAGI come from the germline V gene. The CDR3 is CASRWGQGSGYTF. The CDR3 bases are TGTGCCAGCCGGTGGGGACAGGGATCGGGCTACACCTTC.

This chain uses TRBV5-1 with TRBJ2-1, with TRBD2 identical over 10 bases. Trimming took 0 bases from V and 4 from J; bases not matched to a gene: 10. Germline V gives CDR1 SGHRS, CDR2 YFSETQ. CDR3 length equals 18 residues. DNA of the CDR3: TGCGCCAGCAGCTTGGGACTAGCGGGTACCAAAATATACAATGAGCAGTTCTTC. Protein product: CASSLGLAGTKIYNEQFF.

The chain has TRBV5-1 and TRBJ2-1, with D tentatively TRBD2 (6 bases). Trimming took 2 bases from V and 2 from J, leaving 14 bases between them. This CDR3 contains 16 residues. Per the germline V gene, CDR1 is SGHRS and CDR2 is YFSETQ. CDR3 amino acids: CASSFRFAGTYNEQFF. CDR3 nucleotides: TGCGCCAGCAGCTTTAGATTTGCGGGAACCTACAATGAGCAGTTCTTC.

The V and J genes are TRBV6-6 and TRBJ1-2; D remains unclear. CDR3 length: 12 residues. CDR1 MNHNY and CDR2 SVGAGI come from the germline V gene (reference sequence). Trimming shortened V by 7 bases and J by 4 bases, and 10 bases separated the two germline ends. The CDR3 region has the DNA TGTGCCAGCATCGACGGACTCTATGGCTACACCTTC. This translates into CASIDGLYGYTF.

This clone was counted once. The genes are TRBV5-4 and TRBJ1-1, with TRBD1 identical over 9 bases. The V gene end was trimmed by 4 bases and the J gene end by 0 bases; junction bases not matched to a gene: 13. CDR1 is SGHNT, CDR2 YYREEE, per germline (reference sequence). The CDR3 totals 18 residues. The CDR3 loop is CASSVPTGGGRMNTEAFF. CDR3 nucleotide sequence: TGTGCCAGCAGCGTACCAACAGGGGGCGGACGGATGAACACTGAAGCTTTCTTT.